This TCR beta chain came from a study of memory CD4+ T cells and cytomegalovirus serostatus (dated by TCRdb to about 2019). In terms of the full investigation: The cohort included around 35 healthy adults from Belgium, of whom 9 were CMV seropositive and 24 were CMV seronegative. To replicate a published TCR-based CMV serostatus classifier, the researchers sequenced the CD4+ memory TCRbeta repertoires of a Belgian cohort whose cytomegalovirus serostatus was known. The full study reports these points: A median bootstrapped AUC of approximately 0.95 with a 95% CI of 0.76-1.00 was achieved on the Belgian cohort by the original-framework classifier. Among the 150 to 200 previously reported CMV-associated TCRbeta sequences, 67 showed up in the CD4+ memory repertoires, with each one found in between one and five individuals. The results were interpreted as suggesting that the CMV-associated TCR signature is largely present in the CD4+ memory repertoire. Only CD4+CD45RO+ memory cells were sequenced, unlike the original study, which covered naive and memory CD4+ and CD8+ populations. CMV serostatus prediction reached a median bootstrapped AUC of about 0.94 with the original framework and about 0.93 with a US-trained random forest.

The CDR3 numbers 15 residues from cysteine through phenylalanine. Here the CDR3 DNA is all that survives: 45 bases in frame from base 1. Compared with germline, V lacks 6 bases and J lacks 10 bases; bases without a gene match: 8. The CDR1 and CDR2 encoded by the germline V gene are MDHEN and SYDVKM. A FACSAria II was used to sort memory CD4+ T cells, defined as single viable CD3+CD4+CD8-CD45RO+ cells. CMV serostatus was determined using a Roche Elecsys assay that detects serum IgG against CMV pp150, pp28, p38 and p52. After the samples were thawed, total CD4+ T cells were enriched through positive selection using CD4 magnetic microbeads. The samples came from a different study that was designed specifically to examine the CD4+ T cell memory repertoire. Peripheral blood mononuclear cells were isolated and cryopreserved according to standard operating procedures, and serum was stored at -80 degrees C. Staining used CD3-PerCP (BW264/56), CD4-APC (RPA-T4), CD45RO-PE (UCHT1) and CD8-Pacific Orange (3B5) antibodies, with Sytox blue excluding non-viable cells.

As concerns this clone: Its antigen is still unknown. It has no much larger one-base neighbor in the sample; base qualities were not kept.

The Quick-DNA Microprep Kit was used to extract genomic DNA from the sorted cells. Amplification of TCRbeta DNA was done with the immunoSEQ hsTCRbeta kit, following the protocol from the manufacturer. An Illumina MiSeq instrument was used to sequence the TCRbeta libraries. The authors processed their data as follows. Removing out-of-frame sequences left fewer than 2.5 million distinct TCRbeta sequences, an average of around 67,000 per individual. Each individual was scored by the count of 150 to 200 previously reported CMV-associated TCRbeta sequences and the total productive distinct TCRbeta count. A beta-binomial model was reimplemented in Python, and random forests from scikit-learn, run with default parameters, were trained on data from the US cohort. Classifier performance on the Belgian cohort was reported as the median AUC with percentile confidence intervals calculated over 10,000 bootstrap iterations. The immuneACCESS repertoire file appears here via TCRdb, limited to in-frame rearrangements. These files lack a portion of the clones; in checked studies, under half of the deficit traces to unresolved V genes, and the cause of the others is not known. V, J and clone size derive from that table, while D and trimming were established from the DNA sequence. This sample has 50,000 to 65,000 clones in its table, and roughly 80% of those were observed once. Together, the top ten hold about 0.8% of the sample.

Material: memory CD4+ T cells from blood. The TCR originated in an adult in good health and CMV-seronegative. The chain employs TRBV28 and TRBJ2-1; 14 junctional bases match TRBD2. The CDR3 protein sequence reads: CASSLGTSGGEEQFF. The base sequence is TGTGCCAGCAGCCTTGGGACTAGCGGGGGAGAAGAGCAGTTCTTC.